The 9 T cell receptor beta chains given below trace back to one sample, sequenced in a study of OX40 agonist ivuxolimab in advanced cancers. The table came from immunoSEQ multiplex PCR; TCRdb's copy has only in-frame clones and leaves some out. This sample has tens of thousands of clones, with approximately 81% found just once. This material consisted of CD4+ or CD8+ T cells sorted from blood, taken in a trial of the OX40 agonist ivuxolimab. Receptors originate from an adult with an advanced solid tumor such as melanoma, head and neck, liver or kidney cancer.

The V gene is TRBV7-6, the J gene TRBJ2-2; the D gene is possibly TRBD2 (5 bases). The CDR3 contains 13 residues. Germline CDR1 is SGHVS and CDR2 is FNYEAQ. Trimming pared 6 bases from V and 3 bases from J, leaving 8 bases between. CDR3 region: CASRRTYTGELFF. The CDR3 DNA sequence: TGTGCCAGCAGAAGGACTTACACCGGGGAGCTGTTTTTT. Full variable domain (outside the CDR3, taken from reference TRBV7-6 and TRBJ2-2): GAGVSQSPRYKVTKRGQDVALRCDPISGHVSLYWYRQALGQGPEFLTYFNYEAQQDKSGLPNDRFSAERPEGSISTLTIQRTEQRDSAMYRCASRRTYTGELFFGEGSRLTVL.

This rearrangement joins TRBV30 to TRBJ1-1, with D possibly matching TRBD1 (6 bases). Per the germline V gene, CDR1 is GTSNPN and CDR2 is SVGIG (reference sequence). The length of the CDR3 is 13 residues. Trimming left V 0 bases short and J 5 bases short, with 10 bases between. The DNA for the CDR3 is TGTGCCTGGAGTGTAGGGGGAACGACTGAAGCTTTCTTT. This translates into CAWSVGGTTEAFF.

The rearrangement joins TRBV30 to TRBJ1-3, with D unresolved. Germline V gene data show CDR1 as GTSNPN and CDR2 as SVGIG (reference sequence). The CDR3 covers 13 residues. V lost 0 bases, J lost 0 bases, and 3 bases lay in between. The CDR3 reads CAWSVYSGNTIYF. CDR3 bases: TGTGCCTGGAGTGTGTACTCTGGAAACACCATATATTTT.

The V call is TRBV10-2, the J call TRBJ1-1, with D uncertain. Germline CDR1 and CDR2: WSHSY and SAAADI. V lost 9 bases to trimming and J lost 1 base, with 9 bases between them. This CDR3 region has 12 residues. The CDR3 is CASWSGNTEAFF. The CDR3 DNA follows: TGCGCCAGTTGGTCCGGGAACACTGAAGCTTTCTTT.

CDR3 loop: CASRPDRGRTDTQYF. The CDR3 bases are TGTGCCAGCAGACCCGACAGGGGTAGGACAGATACGCAGTATTTT. This chain uses TRBV27 with TRBJ2-3; TRBD1 matches 8 bases. V lost 6 bases, J lost 3 bases, and 8 bases stayed unmatched. The V gene's germline CDR1 is MNHEY and CDR2 SMNVEV (reference sequence). The CDR3 extends over 15 amino acids.

The gene calls are TRBV7-6 and TRBJ1-5; TRBD1 agrees at 10 bases. The CDR3 is made up of 15 amino acids. With 4 bases clipped from V and 2 bases from J, the junction kept 2 bases outside the gene matches. Germline CDR1 and CDR2: SGHVS and FNYEAQ. The CDR3: CASSSGTGGNQPQHF. CDR3 in DNA: TGTGCCAGCAGCTCCGGGACAGGGGGCAATCAGCCCCAGCATTTT.

The chain joins TRBV5-6 to TRBJ1-6, with 7 bases aligning to TRBD1. The CDR3 extends over 19 amino acids. CDR1 and CDR2 from the germline V gene are SGHDT and YYEEEE. J lost 8 bases, V lost 3 bases, and 20 bases had no gene match. CDR3 DNA: TGTGCCAGCAGCTGGGACGCAGGGGACAGACTCGGTGGCGATTCACCCCTCCACTTT. Translating gives CASSWDAGDRLGGDSPLHF.

CDR3 in DNA: TGTGCCAGCTCACTCCGACCAGACAGGGAAGAGACCCAGTACTTC. It encodes CASSLRPDREETQYF. The chain uses TRBV18 and TRBJ2-5, with TRBD1 matching 7 bases. The germline V gene encodes CDR1 KGHSH and CDR2 LQKENI. Trimming took 4 bases from V and 3 from J; bases not matched to a gene: 8. The CDR3 sequence is 15 residues long.

The CDR3 DNA reads as TGTGCCAGCAGCTTAGCGGCGTGGGTCGTGAACACTGAAGCTTTCTTT. This sequence encodes CASSLAAWVVNTEAFF. The chain joins TRBV7-6 to TRBJ1-1; D is uncertain. The CDR3 sequence is 16 residues long. The germline V and J ends were trimmed by 0 bases and 0 bases, with 11 bases remaining between them. Germline values: CDR1 SGHVS, CDR2 FNYEAQ.